This T cell receptor beta chain stems from a study of T cells after yellow fever vaccination. With regard to this clonotype: Its antigen is unidentified.

Study results and limitations: Clonotypes appearing in both CD4 and CD8 compartments existed, and their share was small. The study found a weaker secondary response that peaked faster, day 5 versus 15.

The authors made TCR cDNA by 5'RACE template switching, adding a universal primer site and UMIs. TCRdb processed the 5' RACE reads anew with MiXCR; each CDR3 protein has one entry. The sample includes around 600,000 distinct CDR3 sequences, around 12% seen only once; the top ten take 14% to 15%. This clonotype was obtained from a young man who received the YFV17D yellow fever vaccine. The source material was PBMCs, sampled on the day of the yellow fever booster vaccination.

The CDR3 DNA sequence: TGTGCCAGTAGTAGTGGGGTTCCCCTGGAGACCCAGTACTTC. Protein product: CASSSGVPLETQYF. The chain has TRBV19 and TRBJ2-5, with D unclear. V lost 4 bases to trimming and J lost 5 bases, with 14 bases between them. Germline assignment: CDR1 LNHDA and CDR2 SQIVND (reference sequence). The CDR3 spans 14 residues.